These 19 T cell receptor beta chains were all obtained from the same sample, sequenced in a study of OX40 agonist ivuxolimab in advanced cancers. The data were produced by immunoSEQ multiplex PCR, yet TCRdb's version contains in-frame clones alone and is incomplete. The table lists approximately 69,000 clones, 85% of them singletons, with 5.5% to 7.5% in the top ten. The sample in question was CD4+ or CD8+ T cells sorted from blood, obtained in a trial of the OX40 agonist ivuxolimab. The receptors derive from an adult with an advanced solid tumor such as melanoma, head and neck, liver or kidney cancer.

The rearrangement joins TRBV18 to TRBJ2-5; no reliable D call. Germline V CDR1 and CDR2: KGHSH, LQKENI. The CDR3 is made up of 13 amino acids. The V end was cut by 2 bases, the J end by 5 bases, with 9 bases between. The CDR3 region is CASSPDQSETQYF. CDR3 coding DNA: TGTGCCAGCTCACCAGACCAGTCGGAGACCCAGTACTTC.

This clone was recorded once. The chain links TRBV28 to TRBJ1-2, with 10 bases aligning to TRBD1. In germline, CDR1 is MDHEN, CDR2 SYDVKM. The CDR3 has 14 residues. Germline trimming cut 5 bases from V and 4 bases from J; bases unmatched to any gene: 4. CDR3 loop: CASSVDRGGYGYTF. The CDR3, as DNA: TGTGCCAGCAGTGTGGACAGGGGGGGCTATGGCTACACCTTC.

This rearrangement joins TRBV5-5 to TRBJ2-1; 15 bases are shared with TRBD2. Germline CDR1 is SGHKS and CDR2 is YYEKEE (reference sequence). The CDR3 length is 17 residues. Trimming cost V 4 bases and J 8 bases; bases outside gene matches: 10. The chain's CDR3 is CASSPGLAGGPSDEQFF. The CDR3 DNA follows: TGTGCCAGCAGCCCGGGACTAGCGGGGGGACCCTCGGATGAGCAGTTCTTC. The full variable domain, its missing parts supplied by reference TRBV5-5 and TRBJ2-1, is DAGVTQSPTHLIKTRGQQVTLRCSPISGHKSVSWYQQVLGQGPQFIFQYYEKEERGRGNFPDRFSARQFPNYSSELNVNALLLGDSALYLCASSPGLAGGPSDEQFFGPGTRLTVL.

The CDR3 reads CASRPVGQSSEKLFF. CDR3 in DNA: TGTGCCAGCAGACCGGTTGGTCAGAGCTCGGAAAAACTGTTTTTT. V gene TRBV6-4 combines with J gene TRBJ1-4; D gene uncertain. CDR1 and CDR2 (germline): MRHNA, SNTAGT. The CDR3 length is 15 residues. Between the trimmed V and J ends, which lost 6 bases and 8 bases, there was a span of 19 bases.

The V call is TRBV7-8, the J call TRBJ1-1, with TRBD1 matching 7 bases. Trimming removed 2 bases from V and 1 base from J; junction bases left unmatched: 7. The length of the CDR3 is 16 residues. CDR1 and CDR2 from the germline V gene are SGHVS and FQNEAQ. CDR3 nucleotides: TGTGCCAGCAGCTTAAGACAGGGAAGGGGGAACACTGAAGCTTTCTTT. Translating gives CASSLRQGRGNTEAFF.

Remarks on this clone: An end of the junction differs from the germline gene, which may be a read error. The chain combines TRBV7-2 with TRBJ2-1, with 7 bases matching TRBD1. CDR3 length equals 15 residues. Germline lookup yields CDR1 SGHTA and CDR2 FQGNSA. Here the CDR3 DNA reads TGTGCCAGCAGTTTAGAGGGGGCCCTCCCTAGAGAGCAGTTCTTC. This codes for CASSLEGALPREQFF.

The sample holds a few counts of this clone. The DNA of the CDR3 is TGTGCCAGTACCCCCTCTGGGGGTGGTGAGCAGTACTTC. Protein: CASTPSGGGEQYF. The rearrangement uses TRBV19 and TRBJ2-7; D might be TRBD1 or TRBD2, each matching 5 bases. There are 13 residues in the CDR3. Trimming left V 7 bases short and J 7 bases short, with 17 bases between. Per the germline V gene, CDR1 is LNHDA and CDR2 is SQIVND (reference sequence).

The chain carries TRBV7-3 and TRBJ2-3; 10 bases map to TRBD2. Germline V CDR1 and CDR2: SGHTA, FQGTGA. Trimming at V came to 5 bases and at J to 8 bases, leaving 4 bases not matched to a gene. The CDR3 sequence is 13 residues long. The CDR3 protein is CASSPGTSVTQYF. CDR3 coding DNA: TGTGCCAGCAGCCCCGGGACTAGCGTTACGCAGTATTTT.

The V and J genes are TRBV7-2 and TRBJ2-7, with TRBD2 matching 9 bases. CDR1 is SGHTA, CDR2 FQGNSA, per germline. V lost 5 bases, J lost 0 bases, and 8 bases stayed unmatched. The length of the CDR3 is 16 residues. CDR3 loop: CASSPPGGRVSYEQYF. The CDR3 DNA follows: TGTGCCAGCAGCCCCCCTGGCGGGAGGGTCTCCTACGAGCAGTACTTC.

This clone is a singleton in its sample. This rearrangement joins TRBV28 to TRBJ1-2, with 7 bases lining up with TRBD1. Germline CDR1 is MDHEN and CDR2 is SYDVKM. The ends lost 3 bases at V and 3 bases at J; junction bases unmatched: 16. The CDR3 covers 18 residues. The CDR3 nucleotides are TGTGCCAGCAGTTTCTCCGACAGGGTAGGAGGAGGACACTATGGCTACACCTTC. As protein: CASSFSDRVGGGHYGYTF.

The genes are TRBV28 and TRBJ2-5; 7 bases match TRBD1. Germline-derived CDR1 and CDR2 are MDHEN and SYDVKM. The J segment lost 5 bases and the V segment lost 11 bases, leaving 8 bases of the junction unmatched. The CDR3 consists of 12 residues. The CDR3 protein is CACLTGKETQYF. The DNA for the CDR3 is TGTGCCTGTTTGACAGGGAAGGAGACCCAGTACTTC.

The chain recombines TRBV7-2 with TRBJ1-1; D remains unclear. V was cut by 5 bases and J by 6 bases, with 16 bases left in between. CDR1 SGHTA and CDR2 FQGNSA come from the germline V gene. This CDR3 is built from 14 residues. In DNA, the CDR3 is TGTGCCAGCAGCGCGGTCCCCCTCTCACCTGAAGCTTTCTTT. Its translation is CASSAVPLSPEAFF. The variable domain in full, with the rest retrieved from reference TRBV7-2 and TRBJ1-1, is GAGVSQSPSNKVTEKGKDVELRCDPISGHTALYWYRQSLGQGLEFLIYFQGNSAPDKSGLPSDRFSAERTGGSVSTLTIQRTQQEDSAVYLCASSAVPLSPEAFFGQGTRLTVV.

This chain uses TRBV5-1 with TRBJ1-5; maybe TRBD1 (5 bases). Germline V lookup: CDR1 SGHRS, CDR2 YFSETQ. The CDR3 loop spans 15 amino acids. Trimming left V 0 bases short and J 9 bases short, with 16 bases between. This CDR3 reads CASSLAYGGTWPQHF. The CDR3 region has the DNA TGCGCCAGCAGCTTGGCCTACGGGGGAACGTGGCCCCAGCATTTT.

The CDR3 spells CASSYRDSQFYEQYF. For the CDR3, the DNA is TGTGCCAGCAGCTACCGGGACTCTCAATTTTACGAGCAGTACTTC. V and J are TRBV7-8 and TRBJ2-7; a weak D match, TRBD2 (6 bases). The CDR3 extends over 15 amino acids. V was cut by 4 bases and J by 4 bases, with 17 bases left in between. The germline gives CDR1 SGHVS, CDR2 FQNEAQ.

This sequence joins TRBV7-6 and TRBJ2-1; D ambiguous. The CDR3 sequence is 13 residues long. CDR1 is SGHVS, CDR2 FNYEAQ, per germline. V lost 0 bases and J 7 bases, leaving 7 bases between the germline ends. CDR3 residues: CASSLALGNEQFF. The CDR3 coding sequence is TGTGCCAGCAGCTTAGCGCTGGGGAATGAGCAGTTCTTC.

The rearrangement links TRBV27 to TRBJ2-3, with 9 bases that match TRBD1. CDR3 length equals 14 residues. Germline V CDR1 and CDR2: MNHEY, SMNVEV (reference sequence). With 3 bases clipped from V and 6 bases from J, the junction kept 4 bases outside the gene matches. CDR3 nucleotides: TGTGCCAGCAGTTTGGGACAGGGTCGCGATACGCAGTATTTT. Translation gives CASSLGQGRDTQYF.

The chain joins TRBV4-1 to TRBJ2-1; 12 bases are a match to TRBD2. V gave up 3 bases and J gave up 3 bases; unmatched junction bases: 9. From germline, CDR1 is MGHRA and CDR2 YSYEKL. The CDR3 totals 18 residues. The CDR3 DNA reads TGCGCCAGCAGCCAGGTACTAGCGGGGGGAGGAAGCTACAATGAGCAGTTCTTC. This gives the protein CASSQVLAGGGSYNEQFF.

This chain links TRBV4-1 with TRBJ1-2; 8 nucleotides line up with TRBD1. Germline V CDR1 and CDR2: MGHRA, YSYEKL. This CDR3 is built from 15 residues. V gave up 2 bases and J gave up 4 bases; unmatched junction bases: 6. The CDR3, as DNA: TGCGCCAGCAGCCAACAAAGACAGGGGCCCTATGGCTACACCTTC. Its protein product is CASSQQRQGPYGYTF.

A single count supports this clone. The chain recombines TRBV4-2 with TRBJ2-1; D uncertain. Trimming shortened V by 3 bases and J by 2 bases, and 5 bases separated the two germline ends. The CDR3 contains 13 residues. Germline V CDR1 and CDR2: LGHNA, YNFKEQ. DNA of the CDR3: TGTGCCAGCAGCCAGCTAACCTACAATGAGCAGTTCTTC. Protein: CASSQLTYNEQFF.